The source of this TCR beta chain is a study of early T cells in non-severe SARS-CoV-2 infection. At the level of the study: From unsorted whole blood, bulk RNA was sequenced, and the chains remained unpaired.

This clonotype has ten or more counts. Individual cDNA molecules received unique molecular identifiers. TCRdb ran MiXCR on the 5' RACE reads and lists one entry per CDR3 protein. Counted here are about 70,000 distinct CDR3 sequences, 12% occurring once; the ten biggest clones make up around 1.3%. Looked up from germline, CDR1 is DFQATT and CDR2 is SNEGSKA (reference sequence). The length of the CDR3 is 14 residues. V was cut by 6 bases and J by 4 bases, with 19 bases left in between. The sequence came from an adult who was a healthcare worker with PCR-confirmed SARS-CoV-2 infection or an uninfected control (not recorded which). V and J are TRBV20-1 and TRBJ2-7; D is perhaps TRBD1 or TRBD2 (5 bases each). The sequenced sample consisted of whole blood. CDR3 nucleotides: TGCAGTGCCACCGGGACCCCGAACTTATACGAGCAGTACTTC. As protein: CSATGTPNLYEQYF.